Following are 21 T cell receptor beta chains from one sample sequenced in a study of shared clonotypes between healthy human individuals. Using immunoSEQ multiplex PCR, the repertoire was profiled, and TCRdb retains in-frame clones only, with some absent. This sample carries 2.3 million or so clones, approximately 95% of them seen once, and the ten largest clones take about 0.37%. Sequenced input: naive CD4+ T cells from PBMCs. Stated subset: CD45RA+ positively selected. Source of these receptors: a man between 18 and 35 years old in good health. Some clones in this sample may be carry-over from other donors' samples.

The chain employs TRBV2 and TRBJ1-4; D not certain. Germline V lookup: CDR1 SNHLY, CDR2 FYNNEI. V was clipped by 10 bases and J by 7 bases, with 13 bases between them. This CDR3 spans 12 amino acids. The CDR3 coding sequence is TGTGCCAAGAAGGACGGATCTGAAAAACTGTTTTTT. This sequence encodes CAKKDGSEKLFF.

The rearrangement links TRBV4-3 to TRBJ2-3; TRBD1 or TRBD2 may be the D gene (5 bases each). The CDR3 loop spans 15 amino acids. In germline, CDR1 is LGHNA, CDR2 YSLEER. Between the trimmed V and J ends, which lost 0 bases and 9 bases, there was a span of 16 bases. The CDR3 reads CASSQEAGMGDTQYF. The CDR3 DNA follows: TGCGCCAGCAGCCAAGAGGCAGGGATGGGAGACACGCAGTATTTT.

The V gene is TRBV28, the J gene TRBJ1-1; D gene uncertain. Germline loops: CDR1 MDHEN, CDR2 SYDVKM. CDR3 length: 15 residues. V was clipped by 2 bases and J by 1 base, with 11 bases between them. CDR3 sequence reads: CASSLKRPSNTEAFF. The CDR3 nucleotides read TGTGCCAGCAGTTTAAAAAGACCCTCGAACACTGAAGCTTTCTTT.

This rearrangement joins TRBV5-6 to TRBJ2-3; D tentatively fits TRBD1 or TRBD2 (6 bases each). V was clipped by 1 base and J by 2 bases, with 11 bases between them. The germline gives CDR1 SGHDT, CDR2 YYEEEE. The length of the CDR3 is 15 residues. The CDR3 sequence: CASSLWGALTDTQYF. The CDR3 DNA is TGTGCCAGCAGCTTGTGGGGGGCCCTCACAGATACGCAGTATTTT.

The CDR3 is CASSSLAGGPSSYNEQFF. The CDR3 nucleotides read TGTGCCAGCAGCTCCCTAGCGGGAGGGCCTAGCTCCTACAATGAGCAGTTCTTC. The chain has TRBV7-2 and TRBJ2-1, with 12 bases lining up with TRBD2. The germline V gene has CDR1 SGHTA and CDR2 FQGNSA. This CDR3 comprises 18 residues. V shed 4 bases, J shed 0 bases, and the junction held 7 bases outside the gene matches.

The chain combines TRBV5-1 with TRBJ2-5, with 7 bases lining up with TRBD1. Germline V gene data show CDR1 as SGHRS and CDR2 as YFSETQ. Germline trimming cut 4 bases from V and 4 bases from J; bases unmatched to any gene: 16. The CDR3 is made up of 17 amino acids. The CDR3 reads CASSQHPTSTGRETQYF. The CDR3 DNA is TGCGCCAGCAGCCAGCACCCGACTTCGACAGGGCGAGAGACCCAGTACTTC.

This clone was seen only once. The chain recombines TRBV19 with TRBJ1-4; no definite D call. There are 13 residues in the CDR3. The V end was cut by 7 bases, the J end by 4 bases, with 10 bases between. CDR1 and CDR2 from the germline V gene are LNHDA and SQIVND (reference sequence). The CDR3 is CASKRRGNEKLFF. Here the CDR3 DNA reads TGTGCCAGTAAGAGACGGGGTAATGAAAAACTGTTTTTT. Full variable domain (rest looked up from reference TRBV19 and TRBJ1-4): DGGITQSPKYLFRKEGQNVTLSCEQNLNHDAMYWYRQDPGQGLRLIYYSQIVNDFQKGDIAEGYSVSREKKESFPLTVTSAQKNPTAFYLCASKRRGNEKLFFGSGTQLSVL.

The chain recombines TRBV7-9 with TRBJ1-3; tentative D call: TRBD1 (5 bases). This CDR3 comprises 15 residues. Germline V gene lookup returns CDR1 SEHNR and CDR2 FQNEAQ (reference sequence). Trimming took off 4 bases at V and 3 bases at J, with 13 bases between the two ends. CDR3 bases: TGTGCCAGCAGCTGGACGGGGACGCGTGGAAACACCATATATTTT. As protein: CASSWTGTRGNTIYF. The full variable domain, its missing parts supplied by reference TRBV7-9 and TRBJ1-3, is DTGVSQNPRHKITKRGQNVTFRCDPISEHNRLYWYRQTLGQGPEFLTYFQNEAQLEKSRLLSDRFSAERPKGSFSTLEIQRTEQGDSAMYLCASSWTGTRGNTIYFGEGSWLTVV.

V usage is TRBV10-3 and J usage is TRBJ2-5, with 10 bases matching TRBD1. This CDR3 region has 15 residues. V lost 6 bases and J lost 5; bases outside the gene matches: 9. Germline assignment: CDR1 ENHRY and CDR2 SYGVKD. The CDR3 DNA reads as TGTGCCATCAGCCCCTCCGGGACAGGGGTTGAGACCCAGTACTTC. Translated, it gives CAISPSGTGVETQYF.

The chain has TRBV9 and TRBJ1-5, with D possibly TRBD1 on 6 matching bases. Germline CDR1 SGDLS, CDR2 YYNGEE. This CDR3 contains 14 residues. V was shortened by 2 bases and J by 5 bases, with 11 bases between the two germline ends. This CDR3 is CASSVHYRDQPQHF. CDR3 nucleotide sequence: TGTGCCAGCAGCGTTCATTACAGGGATCAGCCCCAGCATTTT.

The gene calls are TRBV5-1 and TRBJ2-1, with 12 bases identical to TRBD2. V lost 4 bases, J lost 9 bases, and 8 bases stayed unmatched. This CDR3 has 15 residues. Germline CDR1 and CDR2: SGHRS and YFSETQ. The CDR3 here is CASSQTSGSLSEQFF. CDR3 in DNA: TGCGCCAGCAGCCAGACTAGCGGGAGTCTTTCTGAGCAGTTCTTC.

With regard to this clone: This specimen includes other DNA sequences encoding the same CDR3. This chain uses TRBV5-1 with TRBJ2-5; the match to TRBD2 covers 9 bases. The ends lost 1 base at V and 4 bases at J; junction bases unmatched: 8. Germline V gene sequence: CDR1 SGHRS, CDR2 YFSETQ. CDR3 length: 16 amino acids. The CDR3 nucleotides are TGCGCCAGCAGCTTGTTACCTAGCGGGATTGGAGAGACCCAGTACTTC. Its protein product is CASSLLPSGIGETQYF.

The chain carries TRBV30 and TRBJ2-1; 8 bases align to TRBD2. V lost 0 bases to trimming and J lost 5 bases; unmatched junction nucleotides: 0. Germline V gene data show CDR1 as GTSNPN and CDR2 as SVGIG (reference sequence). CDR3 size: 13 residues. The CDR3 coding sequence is TGTGCCTGGAGTGTACTAGCGGACAATGAGCAGTTCTTC. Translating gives CAWSVLADNEQFF.

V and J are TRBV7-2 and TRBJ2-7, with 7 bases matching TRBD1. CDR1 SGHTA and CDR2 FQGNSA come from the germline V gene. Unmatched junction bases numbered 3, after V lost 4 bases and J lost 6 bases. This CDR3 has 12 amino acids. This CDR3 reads CASSSQGVEQYF. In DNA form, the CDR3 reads TGTGCCAGCAGCTCCCAGGGGGTCGAGCAGTACTTC.

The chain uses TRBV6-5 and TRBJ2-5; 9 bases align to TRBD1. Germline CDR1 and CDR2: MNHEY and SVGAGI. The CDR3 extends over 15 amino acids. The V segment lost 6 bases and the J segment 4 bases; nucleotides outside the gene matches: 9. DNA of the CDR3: TGTGCCAGCAGCCGACCCGGACAGGGGCGAGAGACCCAGTACTTC. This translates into CASSRPGQGRETQYF.

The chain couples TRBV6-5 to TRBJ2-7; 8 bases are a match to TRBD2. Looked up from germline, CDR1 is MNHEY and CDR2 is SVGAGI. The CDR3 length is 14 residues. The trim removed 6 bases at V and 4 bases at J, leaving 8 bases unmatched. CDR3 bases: TGTGCCAGCAGAACCCGGGAGGGCCTGTACGAGCAGTACTTC. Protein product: CASRTREGLYEQYF.

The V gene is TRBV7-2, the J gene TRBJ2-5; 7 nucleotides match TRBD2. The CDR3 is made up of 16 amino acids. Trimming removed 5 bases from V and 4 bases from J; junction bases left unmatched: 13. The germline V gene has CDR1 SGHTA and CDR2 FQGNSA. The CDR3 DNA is TGTGCCAGCAGCCCTCCGGCTAGCGGACGTAGAGAGACCCAGTACTTC. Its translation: CASSPPASGRRETQYF.

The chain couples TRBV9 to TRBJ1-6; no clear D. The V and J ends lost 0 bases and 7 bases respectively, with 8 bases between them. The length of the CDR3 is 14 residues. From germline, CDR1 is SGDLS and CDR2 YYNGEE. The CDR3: CASSVESRNSPLHF. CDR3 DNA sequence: TGTGCCAGCAGCGTAGAGTCACGAAATTCACCCCTCCACTTT.

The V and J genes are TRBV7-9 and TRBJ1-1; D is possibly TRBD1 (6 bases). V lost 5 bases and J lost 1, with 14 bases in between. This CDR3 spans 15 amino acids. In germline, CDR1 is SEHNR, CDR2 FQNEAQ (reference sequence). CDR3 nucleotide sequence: TGTGCCAGCAGCCCGCGACAGGATTCGAACACTGAAGCTTTCTTT. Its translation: CASSPRQDSNTEAFF.

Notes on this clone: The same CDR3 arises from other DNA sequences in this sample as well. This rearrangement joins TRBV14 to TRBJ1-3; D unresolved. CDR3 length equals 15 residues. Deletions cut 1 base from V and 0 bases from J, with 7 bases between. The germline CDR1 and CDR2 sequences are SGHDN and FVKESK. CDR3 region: CASSQVALSGNTIYF. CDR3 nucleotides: TGTGCCAGCAGCCAAGTAGCTCTCTCTGGAAACACCATATATTTT.

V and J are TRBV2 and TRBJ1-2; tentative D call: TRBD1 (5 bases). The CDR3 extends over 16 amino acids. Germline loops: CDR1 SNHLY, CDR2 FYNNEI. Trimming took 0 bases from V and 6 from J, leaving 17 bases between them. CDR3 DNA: TGTGCCAGCAGTGAAGCGGGTCACAGGCTACAGGATGGCTACACCTTC. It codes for CASSEAGHRLQDGYTF.